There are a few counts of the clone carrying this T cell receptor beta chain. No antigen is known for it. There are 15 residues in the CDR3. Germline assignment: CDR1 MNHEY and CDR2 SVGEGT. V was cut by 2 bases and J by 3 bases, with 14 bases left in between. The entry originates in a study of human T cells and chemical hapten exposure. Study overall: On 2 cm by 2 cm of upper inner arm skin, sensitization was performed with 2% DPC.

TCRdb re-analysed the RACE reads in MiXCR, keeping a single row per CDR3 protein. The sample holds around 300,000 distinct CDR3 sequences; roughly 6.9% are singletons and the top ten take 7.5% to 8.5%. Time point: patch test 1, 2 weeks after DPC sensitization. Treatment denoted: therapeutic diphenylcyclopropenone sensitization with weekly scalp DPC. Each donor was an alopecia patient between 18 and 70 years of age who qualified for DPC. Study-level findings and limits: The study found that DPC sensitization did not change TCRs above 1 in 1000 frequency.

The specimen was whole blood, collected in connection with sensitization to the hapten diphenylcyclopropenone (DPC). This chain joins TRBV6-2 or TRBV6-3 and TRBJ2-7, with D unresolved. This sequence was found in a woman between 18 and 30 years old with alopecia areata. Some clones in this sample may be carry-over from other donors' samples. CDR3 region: CASSYPPVSSYEQYF. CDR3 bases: TGTGCCAGCAGTTACCCTCCAGTCAGCAGCTACGAGCAGTACTTC.